Presented here are 14 T cell receptor beta chains from one specimen sequenced in a study of post-analysis software for immune sequencing data. Unique molecular identifiers were carried by the TCR beta cDNA libraries. TCRdb independently ran MiXCR on the PCR reads; one entry per CDR3 protein. The sample lists 650,000 to 850,000 distinct CDR3 sequences; roughly half were seen once. Study-wide results and limits: When patients were compared with controls, a handful of TRBV segments were more frequent, TRBV5-6, TRBV5-1 and TRBV20-1 among them.

The antigens these receptors bind are not known. Sequencing used blood. The receptor set was obtained from a girl aged 5-17 years with multiple sclerosis.

This chain links TRBV20-1 with TRBJ2-7; D is possibly TRBD1 (6 bases). The tail of the sequence fits TRBJ2-5 better, so the J call may be wrong. The CDR3 is 13 residues long. The germline gives CDR1 DFQATT, CDR2 SNEGSKA (reference sequence). CDR3 protein: CSAPKWTEETQYF. In DNA, the CDR3 is TGCAGTGCTCCGAAATGGACAGAAGAGACCCAGTACTTC.

The V gene is TRBV6-6, the J gene TRBJ2-3; 11 bases are a match to TRBD2. J lost 2 bases, V lost 0 bases, and 4 bases had no gene match. CDR1 is MNHNY, CDR2 SVGAGI, per germline (reference sequence). This CDR3 is 17 amino acids long. CDR3 sequence reads: CASSYSRLAGTTDTQYF. CDR3 coding DNA: TGTGCCAGCAGTTACTCGAGACTAGCGGGGACCACAGATACGCAGTATTTT.

The chain is built from TRBV29-1 and TRBJ2-3, with D perhaps TRBD2 (5 bases). Trimming pared 6 bases from V and 4 bases from J, leaving 26 bases between. Germline V gene data show CDR1 as SQVTM and CDR2 as ANQGSEA. This CDR3 is 17 amino acids long. DNA of the CDR3: TGCAGCGTGGTTAGAGGGAGTGGAATTGAAGGTGCAGATACGCAGTATTTT. This sequence encodes CSVVRGSGIEGADTQYF.

This chain links TRBV9 with TRBJ2-1; TRBD1 agrees at 9 bases. The CDR3 length is 15 residues. V dropped 3 bases and J dropped 5; count of bases not matched to a gene: 6. The germline V gene encodes CDR1 SGDLS and CDR2 YYNGEE. The CDR3 reads CASSAGQGWDNEQFF. CDR3 DNA: TGTGCCAGCAGCGCGGGACAGGGATGGGACAATGAGCAGTTCTTC.

The J gene is TRBJ1-4, the V gene TRBV20-1, with TRBD1 matching over 7 bases. This CDR3 is 12 amino acids long. The germline CDR1 and CDR2 sequences are DFQATT and SNEGSKA (reference sequence). The CDR3 DNA is TGCAGCGGAACAGGGGTTAATGAAAAACTGTTTTTT. Translated: CSGTGVNEKLFF.

The chain has TRBV29-1 and TRBJ2-7; perhaps TRBD1 as D (6 bases). Looked up from germline, CDR1 is SQVTM and CDR2 is ANQGSEA. CDR3 length: 16 amino acids. V lost 5 bases and J lost 0, with 20 bases in between. The CDR3 DNA sequence: TGCAGCGTTTATTCCTGGGCCAGGGGACCCTCCTACGAGCAGTACTTC. Translating it yields CSVYSWARGPSYEQYF.

V gene TRBV5-5 combines with J gene TRBJ2-4; D is uncertain. V lost 1 base to trimming and J lost 13 bases, with 9 bases between them. CDR1 and CDR2 from the germline V gene are SGHKS and YYEKEE (reference sequence). The CDR3 has 11 residues. CDR3 coding DNA: TGTGCCAGCAGCTTGCTCGGCAGGCAGTACTTC. Translated: CASSLLGRQYF. Full variable domain (remainder filled in from reference TRBV5-5 and TRBJ2-4): DAGVTQSPTHLIKTRGQQVTLRCSPISGHKSVSWYQQVLGQGPQFIFQYYEKEERGRGNFPDRFSARQFPNYSSELNVNALLLGDSALYLCASSLLGRQYFGAGTRLSVL.

The chain uses TRBV5-1 and TRBJ2-1, with 7 bases lining up with TRBD1. There are 16 residues in the CDR3. Per germline, CDR1 SGHRS and CDR2 YFSETQ. V trimming: 7 bases; J trimming: 7 bases; junction bases outside the gene matches: 17. The CDR3 protein is CASPTNYRQGRNEQFF. The CDR3 nucleotides are TGCGCCAGCCCCACCAACTACCGACAGGGAAGGAATGAGCAGTTCTTC.

The chain recombines TRBV4-2 with TRBJ1-1; 10 bases map to TRBD1. J lost 3 bases, V lost 2 bases, and 3 bases had no gene match. The V gene's germline CDR1 is LGHNA and CDR2 YNFKEQ. This CDR3 region has 15 residues. CDR3 DNA sequence: TGTGCCAGCAGCCAACCGGGACAGGGGTACACTGAAGCTTTCTTT. It encodes CASSQPGQGYTEAFF.

This chain connects TRBV12-3 or TRBV12-4 to TRBJ2-5; D not resolved. The CDR3 extends over 15 amino acids. Trimming took off 3 bases at V and 1 base at J, with 12 bases between the two ends. The CDR3 spells CASSFPSAGQETQYF. The CDR3 coding sequence is TGTGCCAGCAGTTTCCCCTCAGCCGGCCAAGAGACCCAGTACTTC.

The sample holds a few counts of this clonotype. J is TRBJ2-5 and V is TRBV5-1; 7 nucleotides align to TRBD2. This CDR3 is 16 amino acids long. Germline V gene lookup returns CDR1 SGHRS and CDR2 YFSETQ. V lost 0 bases, J lost 5 bases, and 10 bases stayed unmatched. This CDR3 reads CASSLGTASGLETQYF. The DNA for the CDR3 is TGCGCCAGCAGCTTGGGAACGGCTAGCGGTTTGGAGACCCAGTACTTC. Full variable domain (missing parts from reference TRBV5-1 and TRBJ2-5): KAGVTQTPRYLIKTRGQQVTLSCSPISGHRSVSWYQQTPGQGLQFLFEYFSETQRNKGNFPGRFSGRQFSNSRSEMNVSTLELGDSALYLCASSLGTASGLETQYFGPGTRLLVL.

The V call is TRBV11-2, the J call TRBJ2-1; 7 nucleotides agree with TRBD2. The ends lost 1 base at V and 4 bases at J; junction bases unmatched: 4. Looked up from germline, CDR1 is SGHAT and CDR2 is FQNNGV. The CDR3 has 15 residues. The CDR3 nucleotides are TGTGCCAGCAGCTTAGCCCCCGGGGGGTACAATGAGCAGTTCTTC. Protein product: CASSLAPGGYNEQFF.

The gene calls are TRBV7-9 and TRBJ2-7; 7 nucleotides align to TRBD1. Germline-derived CDR1 and CDR2 are SEHNR and FQNEAQ (reference sequence). The CDR3 totals 16 residues. After removal of 0 bases from V and 2 bases from J, the junction contained 7 bases not matched to a gene. CDR3 bases: TGTGCCAGCAGCTTAGCTCAGGGGGTCCTAGCCTACGAGCAGTACTTC. Protein product: CASSLAQGVLAYEQYF.

The chain links TRBV6-4 to TRBJ2-6; D unresolved. This CDR3 comprises 17 residues. In germline, CDR1 is MRHNA, CDR2 SNTAGT. V was trimmed by 2 bases and J by 0 bases, leaving 11 bases between them. The CDR3 nucleotides are TGTGCCAGCAGTGACGGGTCGACACTCTCTGGGGCCAACGTCCTGACTTTC. Its protein product is CASSDGSTLSGANVLTF.